This is a list of T cell receptor beta chains from one sample in a study of T cells after yellow fever vaccination. TCRdb reanalysed the 5' RACE reads using MiXCR and keeps one entry per CDR3 protein. Here the sample spans tens of thousands of distinct CDR3 sequences, around 7.8% being singletons. The sample consisted of CD8+ T cells sorted from PBMCs, taken roughly 10 days after the first yellow fever vaccination. These receptors were obtained from a man between 18 and 35 years old who received the YFV17D yellow fever vaccine. Both conserved end residues are part of each CDR3. D genes are given only for firm matches. Clone size is shown for a subset of rows, as once, few, many or a class of expanded clone.

clone_size d_call j_call v_call cdr3_aa cdr3_nt
many TRBD1 TRBJ1-1 TRBV7-9 CASSLVGTGGTEAFF TGTGCCAGCAGCTTAGTTGGGACAGGGGGCACTGAAGCTTTCTTT
NA TRBD1 TRBJ1-5 TRBV4-1 CASSRETGRHQPQHF TGCGCCAGCAGCCGGGAGACAGGGCGGCATCAGCCCCAGCATTTT
many TRBD2 TRBJ2-1 TRBV6-4 CASSDAGGIGNEQFF TGTGCCAGCAGTGACGCGGGGGGCATCGGGAATGAGCAGTTCTTC
NA TRBD1 TRBJ2-1 TRBV5-1 CASSLGQGVNEQFF TGCGCCAGCAGCTTGGGACAGGGGGTTAATGAGCAGTTCTTC
many TRBD2 TRBJ2-1 TRBV4-3 CASSQDLAGSYNEQFF TGCGCCAGCAGCCAAGATCTAGCGGGCTCCTACAATGAGCAGTTCTTC
many NA TRBJ2-7 TRBV14 CASSQGLGVGEQYF TGTGCCAGCAGCCAAGGTCTGGGGGTAGGCGAGCAGTACTTC
NA NA TRBJ1-1 TRBV12-3/TRBV12-4 CASSLGYEAFF TGTGCCAGCAGCTTAGGGTATGAAGCTTTCTTT
NA TRBD1 TRBJ2-7 TRBV9 CAPRGSQGSTYEQYF TGTGCCCCCAGGGGGAGCCAGGGGTCGACCTACGAGCAGTACTTC
NA TRBD2 TRBJ2-1 TRBV15 CATSRDVVLAGDNEQFF TGTGCCACCAGCAGAGATGTGGTACTAGCGGGGGACAATGAGCAGTTCTTC
many NA TRBJ1-4 TRBV9 CASRGEDEKLFF TGTGCCAGCAGGGGAGAGGATGAAAAACTGTTTTTT